These 30 T cell receptor beta chains originate from one sample sequenced in a study of blood T cells in healthy people across ages. With a J-beta primer mix and a sample-barcoded 5' primer, a second PCR ran roughly 6 to 11 cycles. One entry per CDR3 protein, called by TCRdb with MiXCR from the 5' RACE reads. The sample carries 1.5 million to 2 million distinct CDR3 sequences, roughly two fifths recorded once. The source material was blood. The receptors shown here come from a human donor in good health.

This clonotype was counted between two and nine times. This chain connects TRBV30 to TRBJ1-2; 9 bases fit TRBD1. The CDR3 is 15 amino acids. Germline CDR1 GTSNPN, CDR2 SVGIG (reference sequence). Germline trimming cut 5 bases from V and 1 base from J; bases unmatched to any gene: 8. This CDR3 is CAWGTGNLLNYGYTF. The CDR3 DNA reads TGTGCCTGGGGGACAGGGAACTTGCTTAACTATGGCTACACCTTC.

This clonotype was seen more than once but under ten times. The chain uses TRBV6-6 and TRBJ1-1; no firm D call. The ends were cut back, 4 bases at V and 12 bases at J, with 18 bases in the middle. This CDR3 contains 13 residues. Germline V gene data show CDR1 as MNHNY and CDR2 as SVGAGI (reference sequence). DNA of the CDR3: TGTGCCAGCAGTTTCCCTGGACCTTCCTGGACTTTCTTT. As protein: CASSFPGPSWTFF.

The rearrangement links TRBV6-1 to TRBJ1-5; D is undetermined. From germline, CDR1 is MNHNS and CDR2 SASEGT. The V and J ends lost 7 bases and 6 bases respectively, with 19 bases between them. The CDR3 spans 15 residues. The CDR3 loop reads CASIPSRVDGQPQHF. The CDR3 nucleotides read TGTGCCAGCATCCCGTCGCGGGTAGACGGTCAGCCCCAGCATTTT.

V gene TRBV6-1 combines with J gene TRBJ2-1; no reliable D call. The ends were cut back, 8 bases at V and 1 base at J, with 9 bases in the middle. This CDR3 is built from 13 residues. Germline CDR1 reads MNHNS; CDR2 reads SASEGT. CDR3 in amino acids: CASQEGSYNEQFF. In DNA form, the CDR3 reads TGTGCCAGCCAAGAAGGGTCCTACAATGAGCAGTTCTTC.

This chain joins TRBV7-2 and TRBJ2-5; 9 bases match TRBD2. The end of the DNA fits TRBJ2-7 better, so the J call may be wrong. CDR3 length: 17 residues. Germline V CDR1 and CDR2: SGHTA, FQGNSA. CDR3: CASSLRRGGSLVNEQYF. The DNA for the CDR3 is TGTGCCAGCAGCTTGCGGCGGGGGGGCTCCTTGGTAAACGAGCAGTACTTC.

The chain has TRBV20-1 and TRBJ2-5; TRBD1 matches 7 bases. The J call may be faulty, since TRBJ2-7 better matches the DNA end. The CDR3 contains 13 residues. The germline CDR1 and CDR2 sequences are DFQATT and SNEGSKA (reference sequence). Here the CDR3 DNA reads TGCAGTGCTAGAGGATACAGGGGTAACGAGCAGTACTTC. This translates into CSARGYRGNEQYF.

Regarding this clonotype: Being one base from a much bigger clone, this may be a read error. The chain links TRBV29-1 to TRBJ2-3; possibly TRBD1 or TRBD2 for D (5 bases each). Germline V gene data show CDR1 as SQVTM and CDR2 as ANQGSEA. The CDR3 spans 14 residues. The CDR3 here is CGVEGNPSTDTQYF. The CDR3, as DNA: TGCGGCGTTGAGGGGAACCCTAGCACAGATACGCAGTATTTT.

In this sample, this clonotype turned up a few times. The chain recombines TRBV29-1 with TRBJ2-1; 7 bases map to TRBD1. Germline assignment: CDR1 SQVTM and CDR2 ANQGSEA. The CDR3 contains 15 residues. The J segment lost 9 bases and the V segment lost 7 bases, leaving 18 bases of the junction unmatched. The CDR3 loop reads CSAKTGSPAWGEQFF. The DNA for the CDR3 is TGCAGCGCTAAGACAGGGAGCCCAGCTTGGGGTGAGCAGTTCTTC.

This clonotype has only a few counts. The CDR3 DNA reads as TGCAGCGTTTACGGGGATGAGAGCAATCAGCCCCAGCATTTT. It yields the protein CSVYGDESNQPQHF. J is TRBJ1-5 and V is TRBV29-1; D remains ambiguous. Trimming removed 5 bases at V and 1 base at J, with 12 bases between. CDR3 length equals 14 residues. Germline CDR1 and CDR2: SQVTM and ANQGSEA.

The chain links TRBV3-1 to TRBJ2-4, with TRBD2 identical over 7 bases. The J call may be faulty, since TRBJ2-7 better matches the DNA end. Per the germline V gene, CDR1 is LGHDT and CDR2 is YNNKEL (reference sequence). The CDR3 sequence is 16 residues long. This CDR3 reads CASSQVVAGDRYEQYF. CDR3 nucleotide sequence: TGTGCCAGCAGCCAAGTCGTGGCGGGAGATCGTTACGAGCAGTACTTC.

A few counts support this clonotype. The gene calls are TRBV24-1 and TRBJ2-1, with D perhaps matching TRBD2 (6 bases). Trimming cost V 3 bases and J 4 bases, with 12 bases left between them. CDR3 length equals 15 residues. Germline-derived CDR1 and CDR2 are KGHDR and SFDVKD. The CDR3 nucleotides read TGTGCCACCAGTGATCGGGGGACCCTTTACAATGAGCAGTTCTTC. This encodes CATSDRGTLYNEQFF.

This sequence joins TRBV7-9 and TRBJ2-7; D might be TRBD1 (6 bases). With 5 bases removed from V and 7 bases from J, the gap between germline ends came to 18 bases. This CDR3 spans 14 amino acids. Germline V gene lookup returns CDR1 SEHNR and CDR2 FQNEAQ (reference sequence). The chain's CDR3 is CASSPRTAPVEQYF. In DNA form, the CDR3 reads TGTGCCAGCAGCCCCCGGACAGCTCCGGTGGAGCAGTACTTC. Drawing the rest from reference TRBV7-9 and TRBJ2-7, the complete variable domain is DTGVSQNPRHKITKRGQNVTFRCDPISEHNRLYWYRQTLGQGPEFLTYFQNEAQLEKSRLLSDRFSAERPKGSFSTLEIQRTEQGDSAMYLCASSPRTAPVEQYFGPGTRLTVT.

In this sample, this clonotype turned up a few times. The chain joins TRBV15 to TRBJ2-5, with D hard to call. Germline-derived CDR1 and CDR2 are LNHNV and YYDKDF (reference sequence). V was pared by 3 bases and J by 4 bases, with 6 bases between. This CDR3 has 12 amino acids. The CDR3 spells CATSSGGETQYF. In nucleotides, the CDR3 is TGTGCCACCAGCAGCGGCGGAGAGACCCAGTACTTC.

This clonotype showed up just a few times. V is TRBV6-6 and J is TRBJ2-5, with D possibly TRBD2 on 5 matching bases. This CDR3 is built from 13 residues. Trimming left V 6 bases short and J 5 bases short, with 13 bases between. Germline V gives CDR1 MNHNY, CDR2 SVGAGI (reference sequence). In nucleotides, the CDR3 is TGTGCCAGCAGCCCCACTAGTAGGGAGACCCAGTACTTC. Amino acid sequence: CASSPTSRETQYF.

As for this clonotype: A read error is possible here, since a much larger clone lies one base away. This sequence joins TRBV5-4 and TRBJ2-6; possible D gene TRBD1, 6 bases. This CDR3 spans 14 amino acids. CDR1 is SGHNT, CDR2 YYREEE, per germline (reference sequence). The CDR3 spells CASRLGGGANVLAF. As DNA, the CDR3 is TGTGCCAGCAGATTAGGGGGTGGGGCCAACGTCCTGGCTTTC.

V and J are TRBV28 and TRBJ2-5; 7 bases match TRBD1. The J call is uncertain, as TRBJ2-7 better fits the DNA end. The germline gives CDR1 MDHEN, CDR2 SYDVKM. There are 11 residues in the CDR3. The CDR3 is CASIEGAEQYF. CDR3 nucleotide sequence: TGTGCCAGCATCGAGGGGGCCGAGCAGTACTTC.

This clonotype was observed at least ten times. V usage is TRBV7-2 and J usage is TRBJ2-5; TRBD2 agrees at 11 bases. Trimming removed 8 bases from V and 4 bases from J; junction bases left unmatched: 6. Germline CDR1 SGHTA, CDR2 FQGNSA. This CDR3 comprises 14 residues. The CDR3 sequence: CASGRLAGRETQYF. As DNA, the CDR3 is TGTGCCAGCGGCAGACTAGCGGGGAGAGAGACCCAGTACTTC.

This clonotype was detected a few times. This chain uses TRBV6-1 with TRBJ1-6; D not resolved. The germline V gene encodes CDR1 MNHNS and CDR2 SASEGT. The CDR3 is 17 residues long. V was clipped by 6 bases and J by 7 bases, with 22 bases between them. The CDR3 sequence is CASRRVLPRFRNSPLHF. The CDR3 nucleotides read TGTGCCAGCAGGCGAGTACTCCCGAGGTTCCGGAATTCACCCCTCCACTTT.

The rearrangement links TRBV5-6 to TRBJ1-2, with D perhaps TRBD1 (6 bases). V lost 0 bases and J 2 bases, leaving 11 bases between the germline ends. The germline CDR1 and CDR2 sequences are SGHDT and YYEEEE. This CDR3 is 15 amino acids long. CDR3 in amino acids: CASSLVGAWNYGYTF. The CDR3 nucleotides read TGTGCCAGCAGCTTGGTGGGGGCATGGAACTATGGCTACACCTTC.

The CDR3 is CASSQGGKATNEKLFF. CDR3 DNA sequence: TGCGCCAGCAGCCAAGGAGGGAAGGCAACTAATGAAAAACTGTTTTTT. The rearrangement links TRBV4-1 to TRBJ1-4; D gene unclear. From germline, CDR1 is MGHRA and CDR2 YSYEKL. With 1 base removed from V and 0 bases from J, the gap between germline ends came to 9 bases. The CDR3 extends over 16 amino acids.

The chain employs TRBV4-3 and TRBJ2-1; 8 bases are shared with TRBD2. This CDR3 has 17 residues. V trimming: 0 bases; J trimming: 0 bases; junction bases outside the gene matches: 4. CDR1 is LGHNA and CDR2 is YSLEER in the germline V gene. The DNA for the CDR3 is TGCGCCAGCAGCCAAGAGTGGCGGGGGGTCTCCTACAATGAGCAGTTCTTC. It codes for CASSQEWRGVSYNEQFF.

Concerning this clonotype: At one end the junction does not follow the germline gene, possibly because of a read error. This sequence joins TRBV9 and TRBJ2-5, with TRBD2 as a possible D gene (5 bases). Per the germline V gene, CDR1 is SGDLS and CDR2 is YYNGEE. This CDR3 is built from 18 residues. Here the CDR3 reads CAGSVDGTTGTEQETQYF. In DNA, the CDR3 is TGTGCCGGCAGCGTAGATGGAACGACGGGAACCGAACAAGAGACCCAGTACTTC.

This clonotype was seen only a few times. This chain uses TRBV6-2 or TRBV6-3 with TRBJ1-5; 8 nucleotides line up with TRBD1. This CDR3 contains 16 residues. Germline CDR1 and CDR2: MNHEY and SVGEGT. V lost 6 bases, J lost 2 bases, and 9 bases stayed unmatched. The CDR3 bases are TGTGCCAGCAGCCTGACAGGGGCAGTGGGCAATCAGCCCCAGCATTTT. Translation: CASSLTGAVGNQPQHF.

This clonotype came up a few times. CDR3 in DNA: TGTGCCAGCAGACCAATATCCAGGGGAACCTACGAGCAGTACTTC. Translating it yields CASRPISRGTYEQYF. The chain combines TRBV28 with TRBJ2-7; perhaps TRBD1 as D (6 bases). This CDR3 is 15 amino acids long. The V gene's germline CDR1 is MDHEN and CDR2 SYDVKM. V dropped 6 bases and J dropped 2 bases, with 17 bases sitting between them.

V is TRBV24-1 and J is TRBJ2-2; TRBD1 aligns across 10 bases. Germline V gene data show CDR1 as KGHDR and CDR2 as SFDVKD. J was trimmed by 5 bases and V by 4 bases; bases with no gene match: 6. The CDR3 has 16 amino acids. CDR3 in amino acids: CATSDPRQGATGELFF. The CDR3 DNA sequence: TGTGCCACCAGTGACCCAAGACAGGGGGCGACCGGGGAGCTGTTTTTT.

In the case of this clonotype: The junction shows a germline mismatch at one end, possibly a read error. The chain carries TRBV5-1 and TRBJ2-7; 9 bases fit TRBD1. This CDR3 is built from 16 residues. Germline V gene data show CDR1 as SGHRS and CDR2 as YFSETQ. The CDR3 sequence: CASSSSDGQGTYERYF. The CDR3 DNA sequence: TGCGCCAGCAGCTCGTCGGACGGACAGGGGACCTACGAGCGGTACTTC.

In its sample, this clonotype was seen a few times. CDR3 coding DNA: TGTGCCAGCAGATTACCGGGACAGGGTCTACTTGAGCAGTTCTTC. It yields the protein CASRLPGQGLLEQFF. The V and J genes are TRBV28 and TRBJ2-1; 9 bases map to TRBD1. Per the germline V gene, CDR1 is MDHEN and CDR2 is SYDVKM. V was pared by 6 bases and J by 9 bases, with 12 bases of the junction left unmatched. This CDR3 is built from 15 residues.

The V gene is TRBV6-1, the J gene TRBJ1-4; D gene unclear. The CDR3 loop spans 17 amino acids. Germline V lookup: CDR1 MNHNS, CDR2 SASEGT. Trimming pared 2 bases from V and 0 bases from J, leaving 13 bases between. Written as DNA, the CDR3 is TGTGCCAGCAGTGAACATCCCCGACCTGCAACTAATGAAAAACTGTTTTTT. This encodes CASSEHPRPATNEKLFF.

This clonotype has only one observation. The rearrangement links TRBV28 to TRBJ2-1, with TRBD2 matching over 8 bases. Trimming at V came to 10 bases and at J to 1 base, leaving 6 bases not matched to a gene. The germline V gene has CDR1 MDHEN and CDR2 SYDVKM. The CDR3 consists of 14 residues. As DNA, the CDR3 is TGTGCCACCCGCGGGGGGCCATCCTACAATGAGCAGTTCTTC. As protein: CATRGGPSYNEQFF. Complete variable domain (other parts from reference TRBV28 and TRBJ2-1): DVKVTQSSRYLVKRTGEKVFLECVQDMDHENMFWYRQDPGLGLRLIYFSYDVKMKEKGDIPEGYSVSREKKERFSLILESASTNQTSMYLCATRGGPSYNEQFFGPGTRLTVL.

The table lists this clonotype with a few counts. V gene TRBV6-1 combines with J gene TRBJ2-5; the D is unclear. The CDR3 spans 16 residues. The V end lost 2 bases, the J end lost 4 bases, and 17 bases lay between the germline ends. Germline lookup yields CDR1 MNHNS and CDR2 SASEGT. The CDR3 region is CASSETQALLLETQYF. The CDR3 DNA is TGTGCCAGCAGTGAAACGCAGGCCCTCCTTTTAGAGACCCAGTACTTC.